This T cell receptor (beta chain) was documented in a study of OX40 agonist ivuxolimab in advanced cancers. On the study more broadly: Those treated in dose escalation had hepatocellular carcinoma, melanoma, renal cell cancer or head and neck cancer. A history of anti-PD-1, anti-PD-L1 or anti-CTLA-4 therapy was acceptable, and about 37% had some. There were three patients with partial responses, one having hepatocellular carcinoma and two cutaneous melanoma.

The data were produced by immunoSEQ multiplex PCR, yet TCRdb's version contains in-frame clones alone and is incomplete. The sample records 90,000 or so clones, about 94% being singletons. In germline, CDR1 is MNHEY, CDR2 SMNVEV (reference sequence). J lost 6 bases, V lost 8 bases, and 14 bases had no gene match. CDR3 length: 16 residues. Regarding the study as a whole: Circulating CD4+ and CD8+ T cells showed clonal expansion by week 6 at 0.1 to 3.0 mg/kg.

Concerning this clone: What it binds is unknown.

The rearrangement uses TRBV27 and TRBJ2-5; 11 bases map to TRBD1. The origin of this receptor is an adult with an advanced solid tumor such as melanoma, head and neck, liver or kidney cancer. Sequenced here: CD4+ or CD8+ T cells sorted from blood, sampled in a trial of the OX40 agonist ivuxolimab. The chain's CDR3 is CASALGGDRGRKTQYF. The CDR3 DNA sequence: TGTGCCAGCGCTTTGGGTGGGGACAGGGGGAGAAAGACCCAGTACTTC.